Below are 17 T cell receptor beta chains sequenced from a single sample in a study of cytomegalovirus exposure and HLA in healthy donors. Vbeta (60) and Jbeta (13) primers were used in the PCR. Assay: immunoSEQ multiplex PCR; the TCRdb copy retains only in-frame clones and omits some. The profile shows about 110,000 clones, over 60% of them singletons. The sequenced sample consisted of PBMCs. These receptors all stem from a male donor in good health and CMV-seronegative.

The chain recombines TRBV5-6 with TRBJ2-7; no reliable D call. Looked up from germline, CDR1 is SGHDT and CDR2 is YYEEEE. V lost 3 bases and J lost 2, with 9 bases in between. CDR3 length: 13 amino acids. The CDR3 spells CASSSGLPYEQYF. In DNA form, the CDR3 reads TGTGCCAGCAGCTCGGGTCTTCCCTACGAGCAGTACTTC. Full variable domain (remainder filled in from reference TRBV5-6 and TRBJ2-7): DAGVTQSPTHLIKTRGQQVTLRCSPKSGHDTVSWYQQALGQGPQFIFQYYEEEERQRGNFPDRFSGHQFPNYSSELNVNALLLGDSALYLCASSSGLPYEQYFGPGTRLTVT.

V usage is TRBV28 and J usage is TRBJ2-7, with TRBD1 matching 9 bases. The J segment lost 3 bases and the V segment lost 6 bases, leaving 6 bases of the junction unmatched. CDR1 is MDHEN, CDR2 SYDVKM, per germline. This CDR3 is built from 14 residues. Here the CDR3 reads CASRGQGRSYEQYF. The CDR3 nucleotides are TGTGCCAGCAGGGGACAGGGAAGAAGCTACGAGCAGTACTTC. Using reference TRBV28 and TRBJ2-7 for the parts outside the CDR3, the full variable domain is DVKVTQSSRYLVKRTGEKVFLECVQDMDHENMFWYRQDPGLGLRLIYFSYDVKMKEKGDIPEGYSVSREKKERFSLILESASTNQTSMYLCASRGQGRSYEQYFGPGTRLTVT.

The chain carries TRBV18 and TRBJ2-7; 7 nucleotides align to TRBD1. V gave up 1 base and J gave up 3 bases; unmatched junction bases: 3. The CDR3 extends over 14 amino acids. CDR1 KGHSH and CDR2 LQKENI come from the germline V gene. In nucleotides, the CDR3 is TGTGCCAGCTCACCACAGGGGGCTGTCTACGAGCAGTACTTC. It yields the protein CASSPQGAVYEQYF.

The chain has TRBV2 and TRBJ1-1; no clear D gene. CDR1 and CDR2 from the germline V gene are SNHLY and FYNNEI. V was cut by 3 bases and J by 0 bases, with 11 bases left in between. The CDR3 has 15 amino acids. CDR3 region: CASSDPAGVNTEAFF. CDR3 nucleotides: TGTGCCAGCAGTGATCCGGCAGGTGTGAACACTGAAGCTTTCTTT.

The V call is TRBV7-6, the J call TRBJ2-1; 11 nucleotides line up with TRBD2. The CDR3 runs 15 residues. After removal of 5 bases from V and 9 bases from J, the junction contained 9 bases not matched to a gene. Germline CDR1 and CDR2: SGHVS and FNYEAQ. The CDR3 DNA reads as TGTGCCAGCAGCACCCTACTAGCGGGAGTCGCTGAGCAGTTCTTC. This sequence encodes CASSTLLAGVAEQFF.

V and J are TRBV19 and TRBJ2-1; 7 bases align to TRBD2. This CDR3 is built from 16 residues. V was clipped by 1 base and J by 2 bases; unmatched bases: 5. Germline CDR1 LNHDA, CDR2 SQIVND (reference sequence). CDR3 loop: CASSIAAGAAYNEQFF. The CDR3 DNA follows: TGTGCCAGTAGTATAGCGGCGGGAGCGGCCTACAATGAGCAGTTCTTC.

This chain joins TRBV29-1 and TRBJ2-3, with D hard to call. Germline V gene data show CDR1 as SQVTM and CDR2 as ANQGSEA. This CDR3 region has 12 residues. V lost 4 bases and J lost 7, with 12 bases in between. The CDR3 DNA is TGCAGCGTTGTGGTGCGTTCGAATACGCAGTATTTT. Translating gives CSVVVRSNTQYF.

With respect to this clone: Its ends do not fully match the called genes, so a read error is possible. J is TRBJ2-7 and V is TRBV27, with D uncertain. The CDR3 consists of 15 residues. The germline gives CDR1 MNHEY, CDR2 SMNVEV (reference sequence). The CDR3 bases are TGTGCCAGCAGTTACCTCCCTACCTCCTCCAACGAGCAGTACTTC. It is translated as CASSYLPTSSNEQYF.

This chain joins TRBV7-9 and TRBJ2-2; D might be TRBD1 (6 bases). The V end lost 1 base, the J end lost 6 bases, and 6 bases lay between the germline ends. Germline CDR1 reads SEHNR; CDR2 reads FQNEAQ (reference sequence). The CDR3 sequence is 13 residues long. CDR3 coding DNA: TGTGCCAGCAGCTTAGAGGGGGCCGGGGAGCTGTTTTTT. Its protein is CASSLEGAGELFF.

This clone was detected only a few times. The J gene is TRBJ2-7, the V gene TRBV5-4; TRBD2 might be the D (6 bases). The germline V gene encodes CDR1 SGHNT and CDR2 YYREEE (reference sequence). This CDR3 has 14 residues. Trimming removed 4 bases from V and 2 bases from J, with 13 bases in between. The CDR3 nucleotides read TGTGCCAGCAGCCACGGGACTTTGACCTACGAGCAGTACTTC. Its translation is CASSHGTLTYEQYF.

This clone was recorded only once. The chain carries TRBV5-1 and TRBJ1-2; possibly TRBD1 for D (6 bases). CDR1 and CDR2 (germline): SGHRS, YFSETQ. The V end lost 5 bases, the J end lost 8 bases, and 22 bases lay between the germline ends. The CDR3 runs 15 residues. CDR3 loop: CASRKSGTSGSGYTF. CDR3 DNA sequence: TGCGCCAGCAGGAAATCCGGGACATCCGGAAGCGGCTACACCTTC.

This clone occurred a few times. CDR3 sequence (DNA): TGTGCCAGCAGCACGGGACAGGGGACTAATGAAAAACTGTTTTTT. This gives the protein CASSTGQGTNEKLFF. This sequence joins TRBV5-4 and TRBJ1-4, with 10 bases that match TRBD1. V lost 4 bases and J lost 2; bases outside the gene matches: 2. The CDR3 totals 15 residues. CDR1 SGHNT and CDR2 YYREEE come from the germline V gene (reference sequence).

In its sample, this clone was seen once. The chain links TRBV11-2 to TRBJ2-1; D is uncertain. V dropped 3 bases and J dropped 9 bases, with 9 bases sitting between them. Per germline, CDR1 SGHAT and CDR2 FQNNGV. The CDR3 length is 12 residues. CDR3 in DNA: TGTGCCAGCAGCTTGGGCGCAGTTGAGCAGTTCTTC. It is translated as CASSLGAVEQFF.

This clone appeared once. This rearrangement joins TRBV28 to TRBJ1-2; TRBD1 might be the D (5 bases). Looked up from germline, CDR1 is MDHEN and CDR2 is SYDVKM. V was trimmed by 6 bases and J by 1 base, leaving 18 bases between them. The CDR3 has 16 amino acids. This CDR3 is CASSLAGGRINYGYTF. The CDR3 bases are TGTGCCAGCAGCCTAGCCGGGGGACGTATTAACTATGGCTACACCTTC.

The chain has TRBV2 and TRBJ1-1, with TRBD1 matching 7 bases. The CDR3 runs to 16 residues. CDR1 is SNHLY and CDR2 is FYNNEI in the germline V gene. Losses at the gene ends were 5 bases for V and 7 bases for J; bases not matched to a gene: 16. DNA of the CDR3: TGTGCCAGCAGTACCCCGGTAGACAGGGTTGAACGTGAAGCTTTCTTT. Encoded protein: CASSTPVDRVEREAFF.

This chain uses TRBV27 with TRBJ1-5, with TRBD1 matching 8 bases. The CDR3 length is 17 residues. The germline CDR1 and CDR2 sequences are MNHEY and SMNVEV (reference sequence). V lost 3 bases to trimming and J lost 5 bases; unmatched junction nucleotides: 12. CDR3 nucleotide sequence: TGTGCCAGCAGTTTTTTTAGAGACAGGGGAAGAGATCAGCCCCAGCATTTT. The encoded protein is CASSFFRDRGRDQPQHF.

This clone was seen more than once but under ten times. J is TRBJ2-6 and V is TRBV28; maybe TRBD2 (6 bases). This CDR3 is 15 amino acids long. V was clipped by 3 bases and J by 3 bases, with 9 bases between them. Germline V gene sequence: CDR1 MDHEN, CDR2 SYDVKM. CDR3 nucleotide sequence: TGTGCCAGCAGTTTTTCGGGGGATGGGGCCAACGTCCTGACTTTC. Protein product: CASSFSGDGANVLTF.